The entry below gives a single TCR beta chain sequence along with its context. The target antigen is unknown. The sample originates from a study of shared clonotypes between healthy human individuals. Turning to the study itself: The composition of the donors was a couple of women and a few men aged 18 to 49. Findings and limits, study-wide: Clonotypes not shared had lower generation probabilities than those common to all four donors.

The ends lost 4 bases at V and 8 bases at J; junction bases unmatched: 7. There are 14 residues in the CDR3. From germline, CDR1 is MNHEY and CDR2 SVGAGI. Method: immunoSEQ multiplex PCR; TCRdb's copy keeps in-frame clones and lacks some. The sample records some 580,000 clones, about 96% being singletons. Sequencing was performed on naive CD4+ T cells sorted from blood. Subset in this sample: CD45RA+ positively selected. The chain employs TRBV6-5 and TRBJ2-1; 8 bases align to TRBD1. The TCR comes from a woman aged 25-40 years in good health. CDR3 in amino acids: CASSLGQEVYEQFF. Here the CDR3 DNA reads TGTGCCAGCAGTTTGGGACAGGAGGTCTATGAGCAGTTCTTC.